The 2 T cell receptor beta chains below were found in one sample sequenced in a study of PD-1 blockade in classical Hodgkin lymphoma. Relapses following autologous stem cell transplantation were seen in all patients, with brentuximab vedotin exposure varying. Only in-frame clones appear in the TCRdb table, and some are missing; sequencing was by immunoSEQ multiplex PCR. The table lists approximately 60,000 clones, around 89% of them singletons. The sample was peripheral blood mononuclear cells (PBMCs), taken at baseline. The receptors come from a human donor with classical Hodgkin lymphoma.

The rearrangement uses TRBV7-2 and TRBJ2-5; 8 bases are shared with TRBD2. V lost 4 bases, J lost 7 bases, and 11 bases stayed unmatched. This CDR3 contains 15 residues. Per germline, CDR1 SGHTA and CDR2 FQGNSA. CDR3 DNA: TGTGCCAGCAGCTCGTCGGGACTAGTGGGGGGGACCCAGTACTTC. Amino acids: CASSSSGLVGGTQYF.

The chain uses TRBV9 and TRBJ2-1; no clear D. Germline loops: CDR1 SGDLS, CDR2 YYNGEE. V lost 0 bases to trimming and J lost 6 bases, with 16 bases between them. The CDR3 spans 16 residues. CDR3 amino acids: CASSVEDPRISNEQFF. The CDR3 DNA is TGTGCCAGCAGCGTAGAGGACCCTCGTATATCCAATGAGCAGTTCTTC.